This T cell receptor (beta chain) was identified in a study of blood T cell repertoires in COVID-19. Study summary: Some COVID-19 samples were acute and others convalescent; all came from the United States, Italy and Spain. T cells, B-cell-depleted T cells, or PBMCs supplied cDNA or gDNA.

The CDR3 spans 15 residues. The germline gives CDR1 LNHNV, CDR2 YYDKDF (reference sequence). With 3 bases clipped from V and 7 bases from J, the junction kept 7 bases outside the gene matches. Seattle patients were enrolled during active infection and followed longitudinally. Source study methods: Estimation of nucleated cell counts was performed using reference gene primer amplification. Measured with immunoSEQ multiplex PCR; TCRdb has only the in-frame clones, and not every one. The DNA gave D and trimming, while V, J and clone size come from that table. The sample records fewer than 70,000 clones, about 90% being singletons.

The receptor was derived from a man in his forties with COVID-19, enrolled during active disease. Input material: peripheral blood. The chain uses TRBV15 and TRBJ2-4; 9 bases match TRBD1. The CDR3 protein is CATSRGGTGRNIQYF. The CDR3 DNA reads TGTGCCACCAGCAGGGGTGGGACAGGGCGGAACATTCAGTACTTC.